A single sample is the source of the 32 T cell receptor beta chains below, sequenced in a study of shared clonotypes between healthy human individuals. TCRdb's table, derived via immunoSEQ multiplex PCR, lists solely in-frame clones and lacks some. The data hold some 980,000 clones, with around three quarters observed a single time. The sequenced sample was memory CD4+ T cells sorted from blood. Subset denoted: CD45RA-negative fraction. These receptors came from a man between 18 and 29 years old in good health.

In nucleotides, the CDR3 is TGTGCCTGGAGTGTAGCAGGGGGCAAAACCTCCTACGAGCAGTACTTC. Its protein product is CAWSVAGGKTSYEQYF. The chain joins TRBV30 to TRBJ2-7; 8 bases fit TRBD1. The CDR3 length is 16 residues. Trimming cost V 0 bases and J 0 bases; bases outside gene matches: 7. The germline V gene encodes CDR1 GTSNPN and CDR2 SVGIG (reference sequence).

This clone was recorded once. This sequence joins TRBV10-3 and TRBJ2-1; perhaps TRBD2 as D (5 bases). The V and J ends lost 5 bases and 8 bases respectively, with 16 bases between them. Looked up from germline, CDR1 is ENHRY and CDR2 is SYGVKD. CDR3 length: 14 amino acids. The CDR3 loop reads CAISYSDAGDEQFF. As DNA, the CDR3 is TGTGCCATCAGTTACTCCGACGCGGGTGATGAGCAGTTCTTC.

Concerning this clone: At the DNA level, this CDR3 is encoded by other sequences in the same sample as well. This rearrangement joins TRBV9 to TRBJ2-7, with 14 nucleotides matching TRBD2. Germline V gene data show CDR1 as SGDLS and CDR2 as YYNGEE. The CDR3 runs to 15 residues. The V segment lost 2 bases and the J segment 3 bases; nucleotides outside the gene matches: 1. CDR3: CASSVGLAGGYEQYF. CDR3 nucleotide sequence: TGTGCCAGCAGCGTCGGACTAGCGGGGGGCTACGAGCAGTACTTC.

About this clone: This CDR3 is also generated by other DNA sequences in the sample. This sequence joins TRBV29-1 and TRBJ1-1, with 10 nucleotides matching TRBD1. V shed 7 bases, J shed 4 bases, and the junction held 3 bases outside the gene matches. The CDR3 has 12 amino acids. Germline CDR1 is SQVTM and CDR2 is ANQGSEA. CDR3 nucleotides: TGCAGCGCCGGACAGGGGGGCACTGAAGCTTTCTTT. Translating it yields CSAGQGGTEAFF.

The chain has TRBV2 and TRBJ2-1, with TRBD2 matching over 7 bases. This CDR3 has 14 amino acids. CDR1 is SNHLY and CDR2 is FYNNEI in the germline V gene. V lost 1 base to trimming and J lost 5 bases; unmatched junction nucleotides: 2. The CDR3 here is CASSEEAGNNEQFF. CDR3 nucleotide sequence: TGTGCCAGCAGTGAAGAAGCGGGGAACAATGAGCAGTTCTTC.

The CDR3 protein is CASSRTSGSYDTQYF. CDR3 bases: TGTGCCAGCAGCCGGACTAGCGGGAGCTACGATACGCAGTATTTT. The V gene is TRBV7-2, the J gene TRBJ2-3; 13 bases agree with TRBD2. Germline V gene sequence: CDR1 SGHTA, CDR2 FQGNSA. The J segment lost 6 bases and the V segment lost 5 bases, leaving 5 bases of the junction unmatched. The CDR3 has 15 residues.

This chain connects TRBV10-3 to TRBJ1-2; D possibly corresponds to TRBD1 (6 bases). Trimming took 6 bases from V and 5 from J, leaving 13 bases between them. Germline V gene sequence: CDR1 ENHRY, CDR2 SYGVKD. This CDR3 is 13 amino acids long. In DNA, the CDR3 is TGTGCCATCAGCCAGGACAGTCTATATGGCTACACCTTC. The encoded protein is CAISQDSLYGYTF.

The sample holds one count of this clone. The J gene is TRBJ1-4, the V gene TRBV6-1; 9 bases align to TRBD1. The junction had 8 bases not matched to a gene; V was cut back by 0 bases and J by 6 bases. This CDR3 comprises 17 residues. Germline CDR1 MNHNS, CDR2 SASEGT. The CDR3 DNA reads TGTGCCAGCAGTGAAGCGGGGGCGGGACAGGGATATGAAAAACTGTTTTTT. Encoded protein: CASSEAGAGQGYEKLFF.

In its sample, this clone was seen a few times. The V gene is TRBV18, the J gene TRBJ1-1, with 9 bases identical to TRBD1. The germline gives CDR1 KGHSH, CDR2 LQKENI. The J segment lost 7 bases and the V segment lost 2 bases, leaving 8 bases of the junction unmatched. The CDR3 is 15 amino acids. The CDR3 loop is CASSPVTGGSSEAFF. DNA for the CDR3: TGTGCCAGCTCACCAGTGACAGGGGGGTCTAGTGAAGCTTTCTTT.

This clone appeared a few times. The chain combines TRBV11-2 with TRBJ2-5; possible D gene TRBD1, 6 bases. This CDR3 has 15 amino acids. Germline V gene data show CDR1 as SGHAT and CDR2 as FQNNGV. V was cut by 4 bases and J by 7 bases, with 19 bases left in between. In nucleotides, the CDR3 is TGTGCCAGCAGCTCACCCAAGGGGACACGAGGGACCCAGTACTTC. Amino acids: CASSSPKGTRGTQYF. The whole variable domain, filled in from reference TRBV11-2 and TRBJ2-5, reads EAGVAQSPRYKIIEKRQSVAFWCNPISGHATLYWYQQILGQGPKLLIQFQNNGVVDDSQLPKDRFSAERLKGVDSTLKIQPAKLEDSAVYLCASSSPKGTRGTQYFGPGTRLLVL.

The DNA of the CDR3 is TGTGCCAGCAGTTCCCGGACAGGGGTATCGCCCCAGCATTTT. Its translation is CASSSRTGVSPQHF. The J gene is TRBJ1-5, the V gene TRBV27, with 9 bases identical to TRBD1. Trimming took 4 bases from V and 9 from J; bases not matched to a gene: 7. Germline V CDR1 and CDR2: MNHEY, SMNVEV (reference sequence). The CDR3 sequence is 14 residues long.

The CDR3 DNA reads as TGTGCCAGCAGTTTATCCGGGACTAGCCCCAACAATGAGCAGTTCTTC. This encodes CASSLSGTSPNNEQFF. The chain recombines TRBV27 with TRBJ2-1; 9 bases agree with TRBD2. Germline loops: CDR1 MNHEY, CDR2 SMNVEV (reference sequence). The V and J ends lost 0 bases and 5 bases, in that order; junction bases with no gene match: 5. The CDR3 runs to 16 residues.

This chain links TRBV28 with TRBJ1-2; the D gene is possibly TRBD1 (5 bases). Trimming took off 7 bases at V and 4 bases at J, with 25 bases between the two ends. The CDR3 length is 17 residues. Germline loops: CDR1 MDHEN, CDR2 SYDVKM. CDR3 coding DNA: TGTGCCAGCAATCCTTCGGACGGACGTGGGGGTGGCTATGGCTACACCTTC. It translates to CASNPSDGRGGGYGYTF.

The V gene is TRBV5-1, the J gene TRBJ2-3; possible D gene TRBD2, 5 bases. CDR1 and CDR2 from the germline V gene are SGHRS and YFSETQ. The CDR3 is 15 residues long. Trimming cost V 4 bases and J 4 bases, with 16 bases left between them. The CDR3 sequence: CASSRAGVSPDTQYF. The DNA of the CDR3 is TGCGCCAGCAGCCGGGCCGGGGTTTCCCCAGATACGCAGTATTTT.

This clone was found once. The CDR3 spells CASSPSAGGAGNEQFF. In nucleotides, the CDR3 is TGTGCCAGCAGCCCCTCCGCGGGGGGCGCGGGCAATGAGCAGTTCTTC. The J gene is TRBJ2-1, the V gene TRBV28, with 8 bases aligning to TRBD2. The V and J ends lost 6 bases and 6 bases, in that order; junction bases with no gene match: 13. Per the germline V gene, CDR1 is MDHEN and CDR2 is SYDVKM. This CDR3 contains 16 residues.

CDR3 amino acids: CAVGGVGTEAFF. CDR3 DNA: TGTGCCGTGGGGGGAGTCGGCACTGAAGCTTTCTTT. The chain uses TRBV7-9 and TRBJ1-1; D might be TRBD1 (5 bases). V lost 11 bases and J 4 bases, leaving 14 bases between the germline ends. The CDR3 runs to 12 residues. CDR1 and CDR2 (germline): SEHNR, FQNEAQ (reference sequence). Supplemented by reference TRBV7-9 and TRBJ1-1, the full variable domain reads DTGVSQNPRHKITKRGQNVTFRCDPISEHNRLYWYRQTLGQGPEFLTYFQNEAQLEKSRLLSDRFSAERPKGSFSTLEIQRTEQGDSAMYLCAVGGVGTEAFFGQGTRLTVV.

The chain is built from TRBV5-1 and TRBJ1-2, with no clear D. This CDR3 spans 15 amino acids. V lost 0 bases and J 2 bases, leaving 11 bases between the germline ends. The V gene's germline CDR1 is SGHRS and CDR2 YFSETQ. CDR3 residues: CASSLEWAPNYGYTF. In DNA, the CDR3 is TGCGCCAGCAGCTTGGAGTGGGCACCAAACTATGGCTACACCTTC.

The chain combines TRBV5-4 with TRBJ2-3; 16 bases agree with TRBD2. With 4 bases clipped from V and 3 bases from J, the junction kept 8 bases outside the gene matches. Germline V gene data show CDR1 as SGHNT and CDR2 as YYREEE (reference sequence). The CDR3 is made up of 18 amino acids. CDR3 coding DNA: TGTGCCAGCAGCCCCGGGACTAGCGGGGGGGCCGGGACAGATACGCAGTATTTT. This translates into CASSPGTSGGAGTDTQYF.

Only a few counts were recorded for this clone. This chain joins TRBV7-9 and TRBJ1-6, with 7 bases matching TRBD1. From germline, CDR1 is SEHNR and CDR2 FQNEAQ (reference sequence). Trimming at V came to 5 bases and at J to 5 bases, leaving 18 bases not matched to a gene. The CDR3 consists of 19 residues. The CDR3, as DNA: TGTGCCAGCAGCATCTCTGTTCGGACAGGCCCTATAGATAATTCACCCCTCCACTTT. This encodes CASSISVRTGPIDNSPLHF.

The chain has TRBV7-2 and TRBJ1-2; tentative D call: TRBD1 (6 bases). The V and J ends lost 5 bases and 6 bases respectively, with 16 bases between them. The CDR3 contains 14 residues. CDR1 SGHTA and CDR2 FQGNSA come from the germline V gene. CDR3: CASSTKGGIHGYTF. The CDR3 nucleotides are TGTGCCAGCAGCACAAAAGGGGGGATTCATGGCTACACCTTC.

The CDR3 here is CASSSDRGGDTQYF. CDR3 coding DNA: TGCGCCAGCAGTTCCGACAGGGGAGGGGATACGCAGTATTTT. The chain is built from TRBV4-1 and TRBJ2-3, with D perhaps TRBD1 (8 bases). V was clipped by 6 bases and J by 6 bases, with 16 bases between them. This CDR3 has 14 residues. Germline values: CDR1 MGHRA, CDR2 YSYEKL.

This clone was detected only a few times. V and J are TRBV12-5 and TRBJ1-2; D is perhaps TRBD1 (5 bases). Per germline, CDR1 LGHNT and CDR2 FRNRAP. The V end lost 0 bases, the J end lost 5 bases, and 13 bases lay between the germline ends. The CDR3 length is 15 residues. The CDR3 DNA is TGTGCTAGTGGTTTGGTACCCGGGGGTGGGTATGGCTACACCTTC. Amino acid sequence: CASGLVPGGGYGYTF.

The genes are TRBV19 and TRBJ1-5; 8 positions agree with TRBD1. Trimming took 5 bases from V and 9 from J; bases not matched to a gene: 9. Germline V gene lookup returns CDR1 LNHDA and CDR2 SQIVND (reference sequence). CDR3 length: 14 residues. CDR3 coding DNA: TGTGCCAGTAGTGACAGGACAGGGAGCAGGCCCCAGCATTTT. It specifies CASSDRTGSRPQHF.

This rearrangement joins TRBV5-1 to TRBJ1-1; 9 positions match TRBD1. Per the germline V gene, CDR1 is SGHRS and CDR2 is YFSETQ. CDR3 length: 15 amino acids. V trimming: 4 bases; J trimming: 4 bases; junction bases outside the gene matches: 8. The DNA of the CDR3 is TGCGCCAGCAGCATTAGGGACAGGGACTCCACTGAAGCTTTCTTT. Amino acids: CASSIRDRDSTEAFF.

The gene calls are TRBV19 and TRBJ2-3; D remains unclear. This CDR3 has 13 residues. Trimming left V 5 bases short and J 4 bases short, with 10 bases between. The germline CDR1 and CDR2 sequences are LNHDA and SQIVND (reference sequence). The CDR3 region has the DNA TGTGCCAGTAGTTTTGGGCTCTCAGATACGCAGTATTTT. This translates into CASSFGLSDTQYF.

The CDR3 protein is CASRTRAGGVPYNEQFF. The CDR3, as DNA: TGTGCCAGCAGAACCCGGGCCGGGGGGGTTCCCTACAATGAGCAGTTCTTC. The chain combines TRBV13 with TRBJ2-1; 8 nucleotides line up with TRBD2. V lost 6 bases and J lost 2; bases outside the gene matches: 12. The germline gives CDR1 PRHDT, CDR2 FYEKMQ (reference sequence). The CDR3 totals 17 residues.

V gene TRBV19 combines with J gene TRBJ2-3, with unresolved D. The CDR3 sequence is 13 residues long. Trimming cost V 3 bases and J 3 bases, with 7 bases left between them. CDR1 and CDR2 (germline): LNHDA, SQIVND (reference sequence). The CDR3 sequence: CASSIYGTDTQYF. For the CDR3, the DNA is TGTGCCAGTAGTATTTATGGGACAGATACGCAGTATTTT.

V usage is TRBV30 and J usage is TRBJ1-5, with 7 positions matching TRBD1. Germline V gives CDR1 GTSNPN, CDR2 SVGIG (reference sequence). V lost 1 base to trimming and J lost 5 bases; unmatched junction nucleotides: 5. This CDR3 is built from 14 residues. The CDR3, as DNA: TGTGCCTGGAGTGGGGGGACAGCAGATCAGCCCCAGCATTTT. Its translation is CAWSGGTADQPQHF.

The V and J genes are TRBV10-1 and TRBJ2-3; 9 bases fit TRBD2. Losses at the gene ends were 11 bases for V and 2 bases for J; bases not matched to a gene: 8. Germline CDR1 is WNHNN and CDR2 is SYGVQD (reference sequence). The CDR3 spans 14 residues. This CDR3 is CASRRGGYTDTQYF. The CDR3 region has the DNA TGCGCCTCACGGCGGGGGGGATACACAGATACGCAGTATTTT.

This clone was found a few times. V usage is TRBV5-1 and J usage is TRBJ1-6, with D perhaps matching TRBD1 (6 bases). CDR3 length equals 14 residues. Trimming shortened V by 0 bases and J by 8 bases, and 9 bases separated the two germline ends. Germline V lookup: CDR1 SGHRS, CDR2 YFSETQ. For the CDR3, the DNA is TGCGCCAGCAGCTTGGAGGCAGGGGATTCACCCCTCCACTTT. Its translation is CASSLEAGDSPLHF.

The J gene is TRBJ2-3, the V gene TRBV9, with TRBD1 matching over 8 bases. The germline V gene encodes CDR1 SGDLS and CDR2 YYNGEE. CDR3 length equals 16 residues. V trimming: 2 bases; J trimming: 1 base; junction bases outside the gene matches: 6. Here the CDR3 DNA reads TGTGCCAGCAGCGTCCAGGGGGCTTGGCGCACAGATACGCAGTATTTT. Translation gives CASSVQGAWRTDTQYF.

The V call is TRBV19, the J call TRBJ2-1; TRBD1 agrees at 7 bases. The CDR3 is 13 amino acids. J gave up 6 bases and V 7 bases, and 6 bases lay outside the gene matches. CDR1 LNHDA and CDR2 SQIVND come from the germline V gene (reference sequence). The CDR3 nucleotides are TGTGCCAGTAATACAGGGGTGGCCAATGAGCAGTTCTTC. Its protein product is CASNTGVANEQFF.